The rows below give T cell receptor beta chains drawn from one sample of a study of blood T cells in healthy people across ages. TCRdb reprocessed the 5' RACE reads with MiXCR, giving one entry per CDR3 protein. Of some 670,000 distinct CDR3 sequences listed, roughly half were seen once; the top ten hold about 13%. Sequencing input: blood. The receptors shown here come from a woman older than 75 in good health. CDR3s leave out the opening cysteine and the closing phenylalanine or tryptophan. The order of the fields is CDR3 protein, clone size, V gene, J gene. The size entry is marked missing in some rows and otherwise reads once, few, many or a size class.

CDR3aa: SVGADRSYEQY
abundance: .
v_gene: TRBV29-1
j_gene: TRBJ2-7

CDR3aa: SAKTETNTYEQY
abundance: .
v_gene: TRBV20-1
j_gene: TRBJ2-7

CDR3aa: ASSVEGATGELF
abundance: .
v_gene: TRBV9
j_gene: TRBJ2-2

CDR3aa: ASSTSWAAPYNEQY
abundance: .
v_gene: TRBV12-3/TRBV12-4
j_gene: .

CDR3aa: ASRGTSGGVNNEQF
abundance: .
v_gene: TRBV6-5
j_gene: TRBJ2-1

CDR3aa: ACATVNRGSGANVLT
abundance: .
v_gene: TRBV18
j_gene: TRBJ2-6

CDR3aa: ASRSRSETQY
abundance: .
v_gene: TRBV6-5
j_gene: TRBJ2-5

CDR3aa: ASNDRAQETQY
abundance: many
v_gene: TRBV3-1
j_gene: TRBJ2-5

CDR3aa: ASSVPDTQY
abundance: .
v_gene: TRBV2
j_gene: TRBJ2-3

CDR3aa: ASSLEARRTDTQY
abundance: .
v_gene: TRBV5-1
j_gene: TRBJ2-3

CDR3aa: ASRNYPGTGASTDTQY
abundance: many
v_gene: TRBV28
j_gene: TRBJ2-3

CDR3aa: ATSRVGSRHQF
abundance: .
v_gene: TRBV15
j_gene: TRBJ2-1

CDR3aa: ASSPTGTLAKNIQY
abundance: .
v_gene: TRBV5-4
j_gene: TRBJ2-4

CDR3aa: TSSALGAQPQH
abundance: .
v_gene: TRBV12-3/TRBV12-4
j_gene: TRBJ1-5

CDR3aa: ATSDGRGSDTQY
abundance: once
v_gene: TRBV24-1
j_gene: TRBJ2-3

CDR3aa: SFVPGQGRTEAF
abundance: .
v_gene: TRBV20-1
j_gene: TRBJ1-1

CDR3aa: SARVTGTGWETQY
abundance: .
v_gene: TRBV20-1
j_gene: TRBJ2-5

CDR3aa: ASSPGGLFQPQH
abundance: few
v_gene: TRBV28
j_gene: TRBJ1-5

CDR3aa: ASSPRQVPTDTQY
abundance: .
v_gene: TRBV18
j_gene: TRBJ2-3

CDR3aa: ASSLVVAGGFEQF
abundance: .
v_gene: TRBV5-1
j_gene: TRBJ2-1

CDR3aa: ASSLTGTSGRSEQF
abundance: .
v_gene: TRBV7-3
j_gene: TRBJ2-1

CDR3aa: ASSSSRRDLH
abundance: many
v_gene: TRBV12-3/TRBV12-4
j_gene: TRBJ1-6

CDR3aa: ASSGRTGGSYEQY
abundance: .
v_gene: TRBV12-3/TRBV12-4
j_gene: .

CDR3aa: SARDQHRETYWKGGSGYT
abundance: few
v_gene: TRBV20-1
j_gene: TRBJ1-2

CDR3aa: ATSRDSVGPKYEQF
abundance: few
v_gene: TRBV15
j_gene: TRBJ2-1

CDR3aa: AIRGEGGREQPQH
abundance: .
v_gene: TRBV10-3
j_gene: TRBJ1-5

CDR3aa: AISEVEGWVGSGANVLT
abundance: .
v_gene: TRBV10-3
j_gene: TRBJ2-6

CDR3aa: SARPTGLSEPQH
abundance: .
v_gene: TRBV20-1
j_gene: TRBJ1-5

CDR3aa: ASRILRADRVPDTQY
abundance: .
v_gene: TRBV6-1
j_gene: TRBJ2-3

CDR3aa: SARDPLGRTPYEQY
abundance: .
v_gene: TRBV20-1
j_gene: TRBJ2-7

CDR3aa: ASSLGGGEAF
abundance: few
v_gene: TRBV12-3/TRBV12-4
j_gene: TRBJ1-1

CDR3aa: ASSGTALYEQY
abundance: .
v_gene: TRBV18
j_gene: .

CDR3aa: SASLSNPRDTQY
abundance: many
v_gene: TRBV20-1
j_gene: TRBJ2-3

CDR3aa: SAILGGLNTEAF
abundance: few
v_gene: TRBV20-1
j_gene: TRBJ1-1

CDR3aa: ASSSGQGSYNGYT
abundance: .
v_gene: TRBV7-9
j_gene: TRBJ1-2

CDR3aa: ASSLAPDYEQY
abundance: .
v_gene: TRBV5-1
j_gene: TRBJ2-7

CDR3aa: ASLAQNYEQY
abundance: many
v_gene: TRBV5-8
j_gene: TRBJ2-7

CDR3aa: ATSDLTRSYNEQF
abundance: .
v_gene: TRBV24-1
j_gene: TRBJ2-1

CDR3aa: ATGQGGSNQPQH
abundance: .
v_gene: TRBV6-6
j_gene: TRBJ1-5

CDR3aa: ASSFAGGATGELF
abundance: .
v_gene: TRBV7-2
j_gene: TRBJ2-2

CDR3aa: ASRTASHYGYT
abundance: many
v_gene: TRBV12-3/TRBV12-4
j_gene: TRBJ1-2

CDR3aa: ASSLGQPYNEQF
abundance: many
v_gene: TRBV7-8
j_gene: TRBJ2-1

CDR3aa: ASSPENGQEWARQY
abundance: .
v_gene: TRBV5-5
j_gene: TRBJ2-5

CDR3aa: SARTGTSTDTQY
abundance: .
v_gene: TRBV20-1
j_gene: TRBJ2-3

CDR3aa: SAPGTGGFTEAF
abundance: .
v_gene: TRBV20-1
j_gene: TRBJ1-1

CDR3aa: SVAGQGMHEQF
abundance: .
v_gene: TRBV29-1
j_gene: TRBJ2-1

CDR3aa: AIGTDRTNNEQF
abundance: few
v_gene: TRBV28
j_gene: TRBJ2-1

CDR3aa: ASSKGAVSYEQY
abundance: many
v_gene: TRBV21-1
j_gene: TRBJ2-7

CDR3aa: AGGRPSSYNSPLH
abundance: .
v_gene: TRBV30
j_gene: TRBJ1-6

CDR3aa: ASSQVYPGSEGPQH
abundance: few
v_gene: TRBV3-1
j_gene: TRBJ1-5

CDR3aa: SARVGNYEQY
abundance: .
v_gene: TRBV20-1
j_gene: TRBJ2-7